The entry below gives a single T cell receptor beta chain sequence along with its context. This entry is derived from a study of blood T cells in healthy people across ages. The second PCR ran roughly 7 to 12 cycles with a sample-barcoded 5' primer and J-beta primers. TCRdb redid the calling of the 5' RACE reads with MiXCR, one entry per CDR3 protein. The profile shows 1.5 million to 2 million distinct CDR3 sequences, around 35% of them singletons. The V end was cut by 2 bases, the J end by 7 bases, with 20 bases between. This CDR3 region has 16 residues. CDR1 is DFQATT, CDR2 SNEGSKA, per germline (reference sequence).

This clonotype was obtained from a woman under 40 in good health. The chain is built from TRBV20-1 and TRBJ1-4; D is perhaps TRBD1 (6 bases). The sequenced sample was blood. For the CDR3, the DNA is TGCAGTGCTAGACCTAGGACAGCCAGCACCATTGAAAAACTGTTTTTT. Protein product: CSARPRTASTIEKLFF.